This is a list of T cell receptor beta chains from one sample in a study of low-dose radiotherapy and immunotherapy resistance in tumors. MiXCR was run by TCRdb on the reads, yielding one entry per CDR3 protein. The data hold some 82,000 distinct CDR3 sequences, with 15% to 20% observed a single time. The sequencing used PBMCs, collected before treatment. The receptors were gathered from a male donor with prostate cancer. Each CDR3 is given with its conserved first and last residue. The order of the fields is CDR3 protein, CDR3 DNA, clone size, D gene, V gene, J gene. The D gene is left open where the match is weak. Expanded clones get a size class; other rows say once, few or many, or leave the size out.

CDR3aa: CASSPPHFEQYF
CDR3nt: TGTGCCAGCAGTCCCCCGCACTTCGAGCAGTACTTC
abundance: many
d_gene: .
v_gene: TRBV28
j_gene: TRBJ2-7

CDR3aa: CASGDRIVNTQYF
CDR3nt: TGTGCCAGCGGGGACAGGATCGTAAATACGCAGTATTTT
abundance: many
d_gene: TRBD1
v_gene: TRBV5-6
j_gene: TRBJ2-3

CDR3aa: CASSQGAGALNTDTQYF
CDR3nt: TGCGCCAGCAGCCAAGGGGCGGGGGCCCTAAACACAGATACGCAGTATTTT
abundance: many
d_gene: .
v_gene: TRBV4-1
j_gene: TRBJ2-3

CDR3aa: CATSTGQYISEQYF
CDR3nt: TGTGCTACATCCACCGGACAGTACATCTCCGAGCAGTACTTC
abundance: many
d_gene: .
v_gene: TRBV21-1
j_gene: TRBJ2-7

CDR3aa: CSVEEIDRGRAYGYTF
CDR3nt: TGCAGCGTTGAAGAGATTGACAGGGGGCGAGCCTATGGCTACACCTTC
abundance: many
d_gene: TRBD1
v_gene: TRBV29-1
j_gene: TRBJ1-2

CDR3aa: CASRREEVGKLFFF
CDR3nt: .
abundance: .
d_gene: .
v_gene: TRBV6-2/TRBV6-3
j_gene: TRBJ1-4

CDR3aa: CASSLQGYTEAFF
CDR3nt: TGTGCCAGCAGCCTACAGGGATATACTGAAGCTTTCTTT
abundance: many
d_gene: .
v_gene: TRBV5-1
j_gene: TRBJ1-1

CDR3aa: CASSSRVNRDEQYF
CDR3nt: TGCGCCAGCAGCAGCAGGGTTAATCGGGACGAGCAGTACTTC
abundance: many
d_gene: .
v_gene: TRBV5-1
j_gene: TRBJ2-7

CDR3aa: CASSQKTNQETQYF
CDR3nt: TGCGCCAGCAGCCAAAAGACAAACCAAGAGACCCAGTACTTC
abundance: few
d_gene: .
v_gene: TRBV5-1
j_gene: TRBJ2-5

CDR3aa: CATSEPGLAGGDEQFF
CDR3nt: TGTGCCACCAGTGAGCCCGGACTAGCCGGAGGAGATGAGCAGTTCTTC
abundance: .
d_gene: TRBD2
v_gene: TRBV24-1
j_gene: TRBJ2-1

CDR3aa: CASSAFVGPSGNTIYF
CDR3nt: TGTGCCAGCAGCGCTTTCGTGGGTCCCTCTGGAAACACCATATATTTT
abundance: .
d_gene: .
v_gene: TRBV28
j_gene: TRBJ1-3

CDR3aa: CASSEREGSRTDTQYF
CDR3nt: TGTGCCAGCAGCGAGAGAGAGGGTTCTCGCACAGATACGCAGTATTTT
abundance: many
d_gene: .
v_gene: TRBV7-8
j_gene: TRBJ2-3

CDR3aa: CAISEQTSQDEQFF
CDR3nt: TGTGCCATCAGTGAGCAAACTAGCCAAGATGAGCAGTTCTTC
abundance: large
d_gene: .
v_gene: TRBV10-3
j_gene: TRBJ2-1

CDR3aa: CASTPPRAANYGYTF
CDR3nt: TGTGCCAGCACCCCCCCAAGGGCAGCTAACTATGGCTACACCTTC
abundance: many
d_gene: .
v_gene: TRBV21-1
j_gene: TRBJ1-2

CDR3aa: CASSQDGGWDNEQFF
CDR3nt: TGCGCCAGCAGCCAAGACGGGGGCTGGGACAATGAGCAGTTCTTC
abundance: .
d_gene: .
v_gene: TRBV4-1
j_gene: TRBJ2-1

CDR3aa: CASSPGTGSGNTIYF
CDR3nt: TGCGCCAGCAGCCCCGGGACAGGCTCTGGAAACACCATATATTTT
abundance: many
d_gene: TRBD1
v_gene: TRBV5-1
j_gene: TRBJ1-3

CDR3aa: CASSLGQMNTEAFF
CDR3nt: TGTGCCAGCAGCCTTGGACAGATGAACACTGAAGCTTTCTTT
abundance: many
d_gene: .
v_gene: TRBV5-8
j_gene: TRBJ1-1

CDR3aa: CASNGAVGGQNTEAFF
CDR3nt: TGTGCCAGTAACGGCGCAGTAGGGGGCCAGAACACTGAAGCTTTCTTT
abundance: many
d_gene: TRBD1
v_gene: TRBV19
j_gene: TRBJ1-1

CDR3aa: CASSLDRREKLFF
CDR3nt: TGCGCCAGCTCCTTGGACAGGAGGGAAAAACTGTTTTTT
abundance: .
d_gene: TRBD1
v_gene: TRBV5-1
j_gene: TRBJ1-4

CDR3aa: CAWRIPGGTEAFF
CDR3nt: TGTGCCTGGAGGATTCCGGGGGGCACTGAAGCTTTCTTT
abundance: few
d_gene: .
v_gene: TRBV30
j_gene: TRBJ1-1

CDR3aa: CSVSEAYEQYF
CDR3nt: TGCAGTGTATCCGAGGCCTACGAGCAGTACTTC
abundance: many
d_gene: .
v_gene: TRBV20-1
j_gene: TRBJ2-7

CDR3aa: CASSLDGGIGTDTQYF
CDR3nt: TGCGCCAGCAGCTTGGATGGCGGGATAGGCACAGATACGCAGTATTTT
abundance: many
d_gene: .
v_gene: TRBV5-1
j_gene: TRBJ2-3

CDR3aa: CSARDPTAGQETQYF
CDR3nt: TGCAGTGCTAGAGATCCGACAGCTGGGCAAGAGACCCAGTACTTC
abundance: many
d_gene: .
v_gene: TRBV20-1
j_gene: TRBJ2-5

CDR3aa: CASSFSSGTSPFYEQYF
CDR3nt: TGTGCCAGCAGCTTTTCTAGCGGGACAAGCCCGTTCTACGAGCAGTACTTC
abundance: many
d_gene: TRBD2
v_gene: TRBV7-9
j_gene: TRBJ2-7

CDR3aa: CSASPGARTDTQYF
CDR3nt: TGCAGTGCTAGCCCGGGGGCGCGTACAGATACGCAGTATTTT
abundance: many
d_gene: .
v_gene: TRBV20-1
j_gene: TRBJ2-3

CDR3aa: CASSMKGMNTEAFF
CDR3nt: TGTGCCAGCAGTATGAAGGGTATGAACACTGAAGCTTTCTTT
abundance: many
d_gene: .
v_gene: TRBV6-2/TRBV6-3
j_gene: TRBJ1-1

CDR3aa: CASSASGGSGGDTQYF
CDR3nt: TGCGCCAGCAGCGCGAGCGGGGGGTCCGGTGGGGATACGCAGTATTTT
abundance: many
d_gene: TRBD2
v_gene: TRBV5-1
j_gene: TRBJ2-3

CDR3aa: CSGRGEVNYGYTF
CDR3nt: TGCAGTGGCCGGGGGGAGGTAAACTATGGCTACACCTTC
abundance: many
d_gene: .
v_gene: TRBV29-1
j_gene: TRBJ1-2

CDR3aa: CASSPKNREVAETQYF
CDR3nt: TGTGCCAGCTCACCAAAGAACAGGGAAGTAGCAGAGACCCAGTACTTC
abundance: many
d_gene: .
v_gene: TRBV18
j_gene: TRBJ2-5

CDR3aa: CASSLTLQETQYF
CDR3nt: TGTGCCAGCAGCCTGACTTTACAAGAGACCCAGTACTTC
abundance: many
d_gene: .
v_gene: TRBV7-2
j_gene: TRBJ2-5

CDR3aa: CASGWKTDTQYF
CDR3nt: TGTGCTAGTGGATGGAAAACAGATACGCAGTATTTT
abundance: many
d_gene: .
v_gene: TRBV12-5
j_gene: TRBJ2-3

CDR3aa: CASSLETASGEAFF
CDR3nt: TGTGCCAGCAGTTTGGAGACAGCCTCTGGTGAAGCTTTCTTT
abundance: many
d_gene: .
v_gene: TRBV12-3/TRBV12-4
j_gene: TRBJ1-1

CDR3aa: CSARDPGQGRYSNQPQHF
CDR3nt: TGCAGTGCTAGAGATCCGGGACAGGGGCGATATAGCAATCAGCCCCAGCATTTT
abundance: .
d_gene: TRBD1
v_gene: TRBV20-1
j_gene: TRBJ1-5

CDR3aa: CASHLRGETQYF
CDR3nt: TGTGCCAGCCACCTCAGGGGGGAGACCCAGTACTTC
abundance: many
d_gene: TRBD1
v_gene: TRBV5-4
j_gene: TRBJ2-5

CDR3aa: CASSGPVNSNQPQHF
CDR3nt: TGTGCCAGCAGTGGTCCAGTAAATAGCAATCAGCCCCAGCATTTT
abundance: many
d_gene: .
v_gene: TRBV2
j_gene: TRBJ1-5

CDR3aa: CASSLVGTGGFEQYF
CDR3nt: TGCGCCAGCAGCTTGGTGGGGACAGGGGGCTTTGAGCAGTACTTC
abundance: many
d_gene: TRBD1
v_gene: TRBV5-1
j_gene: TRBJ2-7

CDR3aa: CSARAWTGNTQYF
CDR3nt: TGCAGTGCTAGGGCCTGGACAGGCAATACGCAGTATTTT
abundance: many
d_gene: TRBD1
v_gene: TRBV20-1
j_gene: TRBJ2-3

CDR3aa: CASHMGGQGAEQYF
CDR3nt: TGTGCCAGTCACATGGGCGGACAGGGCGCCGAGCAGTACTTC
abundance: many
d_gene: TRBD1
v_gene: TRBV6-1
j_gene: TRBJ2-7

CDR3aa: CSAAGGQSQNGYTF
CDR3nt: TGCAGTGCCGCGGGGGGACAGAGTCAAAATGGCTACACCTTC
abundance: many
d_gene: TRBD1
v_gene: TRBV20-1
j_gene: TRBJ1-2

CDR3aa: CSVEPGGNQPQHF
CDR3nt: TGCAGCGTTGAACCAGGGGGCAATCAGCCCCAGCATTTT
abundance: many
d_gene: .
v_gene: TRBV29-1
j_gene: TRBJ1-5